Detailed here is one T cell receptor beta chain. Being one base from a much bigger clone, this may be a read error. Germline values: CDR1 SGHDN, CDR2 FVKESK. This CDR3 spans 13 amino acids. V was cut by 4 bases and J by 7 bases, with 13 bases left in between. The data were obtained in a study of blood T cells in healthy people across ages. Then a second PCR, running roughly 7 to 11 cycles, was carried out with a sample-barcoded 5' primer and a J-beta primer mix. The study obtained at least 3 million CDR3-containing paired-end reads from every sample. TCRdb redid the calling of the 5' RACE reads with MiXCR, one entry per CDR3 protein. The sample holds almost 800,000 distinct CDR3 sequences, 58% seen once.

The clonotype originates from a man aged 25 to 45 in good health. V and J are TRBV14 and TRBJ2-5; D is tentatively TRBD1 or TRBD2 (5 bases each). The sample comprised blood. CDR3 region: CASSRQRTGTQYF. The CDR3 DNA sequence: TGTGCCAGCAGCCGACAGCGGACGGGGACCCAGTACTTC.